This record concerns one T cell receptor beta chain sequence. This clonotype was seen more than once but under ten times. No cognate antigen has been identified for it. One end of the junction fails to match germline, which may point to a read error. Taken from the germline V gene, the CDR1 and CDR2 loops are SGHVS and FQNEAQ. The CDR3 numbers 19 residues from cysteine through phenylalanine. Only the CDR3 part of the read is kept: 57 bases, read in frame from the first base. The method behind the library was 5' RACE. For sequencing, an Illumina HiSeq 2500 was employed. A second PCR of about 7 to 12 cycles was run with a J-beta primer mix and a sample-barcoded 5' primer. A unique molecular identifier was introduced onto each TCR beta cDNA molecule by a template-switch 5' adaptor carrying 12 random nucleotides. Each sample yielded at least 3 million CDR3-containing paired-end reads. First-strand cDNA synthesis was performed from all RNA using the Mint cDNA synthesis kit, with priming by a TRBC-specific oligonucleotide. Following uracil-DNA glycosylase treatment, all cDNA underwent a first 18-cycle PCR with the universal primers M1SS and BC2_uni_R. The paper's processing steps were these. Each sample was normalized by randomly selecting 1 million high-quality reads, each carrying a distinct molecular identifier. Instead of being binned into consensus sequences, reads that shared molecular identifiers were thrown out. MiTCR, set to a Q25 quality threshold and the strictest error-elimination algorithm, was used for CDR3 identification, clonotype clustering and error correction. A nonparametric unseen species model with Euler transformation was used to estimate a lower bound on total TCR beta diversity. TCRdb trimmed the raw reads at Q25, called clones with MiXCR and kept productive beta chains. Each CDR3 protein appears once, grouped with its most common genes and DNA. The V and J calls reflect TCRdb's pipeline rather than the authors' work. Counted in this sample were about 1.1 million distinct CDR3 sequences; about two fifths of them appeared once. The ten largest make up roughly 13% of the sample.

The data were obtained in a study of blood T cells in healthy people across ages (dated by TCRdb to between 2014 and 2017). Broadly, across the study: In model experiments, template switching captured roughly one uniquely barcoded TCR beta cDNA molecule for every two T cells. The study measured age-related changes in TCR beta repertoire diversity using deep sequencing normalized with unique cDNA molecular identifiers. The donors were split into four age groups: young (average about 16 years), middle-aged (about 40), aged (about 56) and long-lived (under 85). To avoid experimental bias, donors of different ages were randomly spread across the sequencing lanes. Using the same blood draw, the study looked at two additional independent replicas of 1 million unique cDNA reads for two donors, one aged 18 to 29 and the other aged 80 or older. Findings and caveats that apply to the study as a whole: The percentage of naive T cells measured by flow cytometry correlated strongly with observed TCR beta diversity. Bulk unsorted PBMC profiling prevented conclusive comparison of naive and antigen-experienced compartments. Compared with the aged group, the long-lived group had more naive CD4+ T cells, fewer expanded clones and increased TCR diversity, a pattern suggesting age selection. Observed TCR beta diversity per million T cells fell roughly linearly with age, and a significant reduction was already apparent by age about 38. The CMV infection status of donors was not known, potentially confounding age-related changes in expanded clonotypes. Estimates of total diversity based on one million sequenced T cells were regarded as lower bounds and as underestimates.

Systemically healthy Caucasian individuals from Russia, approximately 39 in total and aged about 6 to 95 years, were included as donors. Around 9.9 milliliters of peripheral blood were collected from each donor into EDTA-treated Vacutainer tubes. Ficoll-Paque density-gradient centrifugation was used to isolate PBMCs, with at least 6 million per sample. Trizol reagent was used to extract total RNA from the PBMCs, yielding at least 5 micrograms per sample. The percentages of naive CD45RAhigh/CD27high T cells were determined by flow cytometry on a PBMC aliquot from every donor. Material: blood. The sequence was collected from a man younger than 35 in good health. The chain is encoded by TRBV7-8 joined to TRBJ2-3; the D gene cannot be resolved reliably. The CDR3 protein: CAGSLVSTLGRASTDTQYF. The DNA sequence is given as TGTGCCGGCAGCTTAGTCTCCACCCTAGGACGAGCTAGCACAGATACGCAGTATTTT.